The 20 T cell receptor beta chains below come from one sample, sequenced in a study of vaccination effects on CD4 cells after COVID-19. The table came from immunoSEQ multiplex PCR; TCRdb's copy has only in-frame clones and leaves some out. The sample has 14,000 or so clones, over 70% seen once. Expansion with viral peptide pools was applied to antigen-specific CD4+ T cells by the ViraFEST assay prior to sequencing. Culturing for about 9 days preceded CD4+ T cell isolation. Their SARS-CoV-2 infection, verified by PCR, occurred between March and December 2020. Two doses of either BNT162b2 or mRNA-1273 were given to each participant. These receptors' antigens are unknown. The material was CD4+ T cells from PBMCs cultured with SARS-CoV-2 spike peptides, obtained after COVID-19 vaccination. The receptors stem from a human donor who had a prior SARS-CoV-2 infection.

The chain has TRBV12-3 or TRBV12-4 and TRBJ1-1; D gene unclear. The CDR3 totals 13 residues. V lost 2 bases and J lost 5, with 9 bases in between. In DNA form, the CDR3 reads TGTGCCAGCAGTTTAAACCAAGGGACTGAAGCTTTCTTT. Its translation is CASSLNQGTEAFF.

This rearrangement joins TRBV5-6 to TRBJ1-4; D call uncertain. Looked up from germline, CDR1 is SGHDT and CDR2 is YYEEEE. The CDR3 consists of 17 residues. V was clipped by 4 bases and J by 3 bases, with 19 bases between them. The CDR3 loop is CASSPDFPGGPNEKLFF. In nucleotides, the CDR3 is TGTGCCAGCAGCCCGGACTTCCCGGGCGGCCCTAATGAAAAACTGTTTTTT.

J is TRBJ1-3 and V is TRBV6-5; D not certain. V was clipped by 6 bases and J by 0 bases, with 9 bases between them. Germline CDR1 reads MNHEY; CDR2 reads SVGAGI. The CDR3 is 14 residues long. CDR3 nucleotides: TGTGCCAGCAGCGGGCAGACCTCTGGAAACACCATATATTTT. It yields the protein CASSGQTSGNTIYF.

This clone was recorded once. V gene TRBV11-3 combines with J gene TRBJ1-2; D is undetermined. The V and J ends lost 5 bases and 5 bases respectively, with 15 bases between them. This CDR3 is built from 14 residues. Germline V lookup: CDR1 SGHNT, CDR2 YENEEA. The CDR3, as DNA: TGTGCCAGCAGCCGGGGAGGTAGCGATTATGGCTACACCTTC. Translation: CASSRGGSDYGYTF.

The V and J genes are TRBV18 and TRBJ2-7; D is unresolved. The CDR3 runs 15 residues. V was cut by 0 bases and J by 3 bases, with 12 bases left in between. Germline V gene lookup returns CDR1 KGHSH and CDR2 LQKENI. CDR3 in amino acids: CASSPPSAAGYEQYF. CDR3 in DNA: TGTGCCAGCTCACCACCGTCGGCAGCCGGCTACGAGCAGTACTTC.

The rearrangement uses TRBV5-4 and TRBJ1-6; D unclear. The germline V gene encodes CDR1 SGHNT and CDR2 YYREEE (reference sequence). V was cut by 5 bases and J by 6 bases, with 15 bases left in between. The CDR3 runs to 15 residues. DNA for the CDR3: TGTGCCAGCAGGGACGGTGGCAGACTTAATTCACCCCTCCACTTT. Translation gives CASRDGGRLNSPLHF.

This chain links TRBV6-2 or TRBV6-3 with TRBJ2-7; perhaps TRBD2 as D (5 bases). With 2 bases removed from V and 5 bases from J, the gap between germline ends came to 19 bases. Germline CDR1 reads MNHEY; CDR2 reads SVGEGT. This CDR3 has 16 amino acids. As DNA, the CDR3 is TGTGCCAGCAGTTACATGGGTCCCGGGATGAACAACGAGCAGTACTTC. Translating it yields CASSYMGPGMNNEQYF.

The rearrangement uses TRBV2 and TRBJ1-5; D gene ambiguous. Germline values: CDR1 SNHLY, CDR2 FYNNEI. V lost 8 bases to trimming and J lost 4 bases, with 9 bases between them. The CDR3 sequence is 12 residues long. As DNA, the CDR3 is TGTGCCAGCGGGTCCGGGAATCAGCCCCAGCATTTT. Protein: CASGSGNQPQHF.

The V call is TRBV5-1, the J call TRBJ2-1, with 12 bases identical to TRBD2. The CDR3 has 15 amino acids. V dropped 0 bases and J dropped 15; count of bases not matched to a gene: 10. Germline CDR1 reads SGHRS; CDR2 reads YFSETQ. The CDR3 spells CASSLEGSSGRGWFF. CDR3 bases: TGCGCCAGCAGCTTGGAGGGGTCTAGCGGGAGGGGTTGGTTCTTC.

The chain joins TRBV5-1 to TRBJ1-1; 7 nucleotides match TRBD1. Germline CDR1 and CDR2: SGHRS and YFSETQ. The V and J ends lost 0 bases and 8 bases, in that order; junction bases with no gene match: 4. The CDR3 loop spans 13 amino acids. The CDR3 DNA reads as TGCGCCAGCAGCTTGGGGCAGGGGGGGGAAGCTTTCTTT. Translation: CASSLGQGGEAFF.

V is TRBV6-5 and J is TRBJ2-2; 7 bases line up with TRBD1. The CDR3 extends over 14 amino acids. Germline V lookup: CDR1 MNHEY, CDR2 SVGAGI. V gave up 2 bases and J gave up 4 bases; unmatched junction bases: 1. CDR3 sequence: CASSYGQVTGELFF. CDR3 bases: TGTGCCAGCAGTTACGGACAGGTCACCGGGGAGCTGTTTTTT.

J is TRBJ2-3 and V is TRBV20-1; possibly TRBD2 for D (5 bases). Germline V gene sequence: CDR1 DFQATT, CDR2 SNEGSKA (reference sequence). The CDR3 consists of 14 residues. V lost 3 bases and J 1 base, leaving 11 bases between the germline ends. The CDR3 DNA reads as TGCAGTGCTAGTCGGGGATCCGGCACAGATACGCAGTATTTT. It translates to CSASRGSGTDTQYF.

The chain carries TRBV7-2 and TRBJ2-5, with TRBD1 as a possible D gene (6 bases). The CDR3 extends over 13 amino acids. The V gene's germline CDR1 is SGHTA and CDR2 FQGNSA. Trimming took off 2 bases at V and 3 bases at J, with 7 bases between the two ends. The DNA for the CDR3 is TGTGCCAGCAGCTTAAACAGGGAAGAGACCCAGTACTTC. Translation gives CASSLNREETQYF.

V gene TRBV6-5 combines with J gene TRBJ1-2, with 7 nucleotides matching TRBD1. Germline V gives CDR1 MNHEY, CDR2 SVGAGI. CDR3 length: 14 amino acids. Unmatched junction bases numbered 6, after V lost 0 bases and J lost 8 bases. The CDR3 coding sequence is TGTGCCAGCAGTTACTCTTTGGGCAGGGGGGGCTACACCTTC. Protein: CASSYSLGRGGYTF.

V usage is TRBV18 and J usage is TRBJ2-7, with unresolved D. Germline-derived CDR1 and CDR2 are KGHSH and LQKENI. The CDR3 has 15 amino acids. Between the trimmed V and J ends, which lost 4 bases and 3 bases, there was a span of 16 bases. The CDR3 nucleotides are TGTGCCAGCTCACGAGGCACCTCGGAGATCTACGAGCAGTACTTC. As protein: CASSRGTSEIYEQYF.

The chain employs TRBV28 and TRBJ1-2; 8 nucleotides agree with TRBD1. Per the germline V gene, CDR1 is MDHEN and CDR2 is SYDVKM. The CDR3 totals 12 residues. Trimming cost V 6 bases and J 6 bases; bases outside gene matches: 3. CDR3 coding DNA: TGTGCCAGCAGAGGCAGGGGGCATGGCTACACCTTC. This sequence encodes CASRGRGHGYTF.

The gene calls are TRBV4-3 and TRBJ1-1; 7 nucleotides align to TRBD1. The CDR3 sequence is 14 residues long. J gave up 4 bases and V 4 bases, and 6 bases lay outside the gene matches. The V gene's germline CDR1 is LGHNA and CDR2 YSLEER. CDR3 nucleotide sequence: TGCGCCAGCAGCCGAAGGGGGCTCGCCACTGAAGCTTTCTTT. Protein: CASSRRGLATEAFF.

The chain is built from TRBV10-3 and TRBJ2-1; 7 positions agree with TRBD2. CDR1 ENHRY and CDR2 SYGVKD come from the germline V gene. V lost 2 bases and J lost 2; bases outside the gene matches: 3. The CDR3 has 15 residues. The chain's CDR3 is CAISEAGDAYNEQFF. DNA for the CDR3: TGTGCCATCAGTGAGGCGGGGGATGCCTACAATGAGCAGTTCTTC.

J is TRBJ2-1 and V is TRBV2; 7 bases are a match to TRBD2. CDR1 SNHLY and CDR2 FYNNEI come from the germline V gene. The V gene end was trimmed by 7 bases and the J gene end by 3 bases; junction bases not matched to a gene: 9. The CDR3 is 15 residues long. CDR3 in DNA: TGTGCCAGCATCGATGCGGGAGAAGGCTACAATGAGCAGTTCTTC. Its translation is CASIDAGEGYNEQFF.

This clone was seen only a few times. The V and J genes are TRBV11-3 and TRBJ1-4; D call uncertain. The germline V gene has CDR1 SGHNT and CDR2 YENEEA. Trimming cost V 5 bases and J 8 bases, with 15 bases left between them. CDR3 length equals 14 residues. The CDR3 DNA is TGTGCCAGCAGCCTGCCTGGGGTAGGAGAAAAACTGTTTTTT. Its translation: CASSLPGVGEKLFF.